Here is one T cell receptor beta chain with its context. What antigen it recognizes has not been identified. No much larger clonotype is one base removed from it; base qualities were not supplied. After removal of 5 bases from V and 5 bases from J, the junction retains 6 bases not matched to a gene. Reading the germline V gene (reference sequence) gives CDR1 SEHNR and CDR2 FQNEAQ. The CDR3, cysteine through phenylalanine, is 14 amino acids long. The entry retains the CDR3 DNA only, 42 bases that are in frame from base 1. TCR libraries were generated with the immunoSEQ multiplex PCR assay, using TCR-beta and/or TCR-alpha/delta assays for each sample. The Illumina high-throughput platform was used to sequence the amplified TCR libraries. Concerning the study's data processing: Clustering and dimensionality reduction relied on pairwise TCRdist distances among GMM-specific receptors from T cells that were either sorted ex vivo or expanded in vitro. The score assigned to each clinical repertoire was mean NN-distance, meaning the average TCRdist to the nearest 10% of tetramer-positive reference sequences. GEM TCR motif frequency was computed as the fraction of unique TCRs matching known GEM sequences by V/J usage and CDR3 length. Linear discriminant analysis with leave-one-out cross-validation, implemented in scikit-learn, was used to classify active tuberculosis. The immuneACCESS repertoire file appears here via TCRdb, limited to in-frame rearrangements. These files lack a portion of the clones; in checked studies, under half of the deficit traces to unresolved V genes, and the cause of the others is not known. The V and J calls and clone size are taken from that table; D and trimming were inferred from the DNA. A total of tens of thousands of clones appear in this sample, roughly 90% of them only once. 7% to 8% of the sample is taken by the ten largest.

At study entry, adolescents were screened for latent tuberculosis infection by tuberculin skin test and QuantiFERON-TB GOLD In-Tube IGRA. Immunosequencing of unsorted cryopreserved PBMC covered, on average, about 100,000 T cells per clinical donor. Eleven high schools in the Worcester region of the Western Cape, South Africa, served as enrollment sites for adolescents aged 12 to 18 years. Around 10 M. tuberculosis-infected and roughly ten uninfected adolescents were selected with matching for age and sex. Adolescent PBMC were isolated from freshly drawn heparinized blood by density centrifugation and cryopreserved. This sample stems from a study of T cells in tuberculosis listed by TCRdb under 2018. Notes on the research overall: The study combined CD1B tetramers and high-throughput TCR immunosequencing to characterize T cells specific for the mycobacterial lipid antigen glucose monomycolate (GMM). A South African clinical cohort compared IGRA-negative adolescents, IGRA-positive adolescents with latent tuberculosis and adults with active tuberculosis, ten per group. The investigation overall reported the following: Compared with IGRA-negative controls, TCR-alpha repertoires from active tuberculosis had smaller mean NN-distances to GMM-specific TCRs, which suggests clonal expansion of these TCRs. Clinical samples were selected based on the availability of cryopreserved specimens, with adults included as active tuberculosis cases and adolescents included as controls. Using GEM motif frequencies, a classifier achieved 65% to 75% accuracy, whereas a classifier built on the diverse GMM-specific repertoire got to nearly 90% accuracy (AUROC over 0.8). Shorter CDR3-alpha lengths in active tuberculosis patients partly drove the smaller NN-distances, and the TCR-beta difference was not statistically significant.

This clonotype originated in a donor under 30 with latent tuberculosis or without tuberculosis infection. Some clones in this sample may be carry-over from other donors' samples. Sequencing was done on a sample of PBMCs. The chain uses TRBV7-9 and TRBJ2-7, with 10 bases in between that match TRBD1. The CDR3 has the sequence CASSVGTGVHEQYF. In nucleotides, the sequence is TGTGCCAGCAGCGTCGGGACAGGGGTCCACGAGCAGTACTTC.